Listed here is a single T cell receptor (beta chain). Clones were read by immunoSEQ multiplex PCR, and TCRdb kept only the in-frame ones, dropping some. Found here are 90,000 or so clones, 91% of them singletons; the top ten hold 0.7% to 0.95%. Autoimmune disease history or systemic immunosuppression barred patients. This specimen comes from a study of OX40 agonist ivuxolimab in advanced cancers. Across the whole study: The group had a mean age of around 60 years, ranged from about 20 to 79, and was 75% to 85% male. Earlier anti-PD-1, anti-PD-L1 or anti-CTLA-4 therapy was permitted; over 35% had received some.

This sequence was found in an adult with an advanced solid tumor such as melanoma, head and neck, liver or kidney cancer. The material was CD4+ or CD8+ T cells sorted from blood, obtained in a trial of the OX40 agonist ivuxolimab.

The CDR3 spells CASSQPTGGLNTEAFF. For the CDR3, the DNA is TGTGCCAGCAGCCAGCCGACAGGGGGCCTGAACACTGAAGCTTTCTTT. The gene calls are TRBV14 and TRBJ1-1; TRBD1 matches at 10 bases. Per germline, CDR1 SGHDN and CDR2 FVKESK. Germline trimming cut 3 bases from V and 0 bases from J; bases unmatched to any gene: 4. The CDR3 spans 16 residues.